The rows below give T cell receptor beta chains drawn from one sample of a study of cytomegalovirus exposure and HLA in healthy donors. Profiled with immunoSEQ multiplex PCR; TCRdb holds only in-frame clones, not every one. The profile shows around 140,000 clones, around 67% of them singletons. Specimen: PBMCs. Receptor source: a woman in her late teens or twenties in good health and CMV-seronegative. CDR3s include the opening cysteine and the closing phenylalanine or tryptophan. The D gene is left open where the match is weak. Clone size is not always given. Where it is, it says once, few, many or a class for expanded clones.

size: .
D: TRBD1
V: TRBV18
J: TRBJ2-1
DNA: TGTGCCAGCTCACAAACCGGGACAGGGAGGGGCAATGAGCAGTTCTTC
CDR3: CASSQTGTGRGNEQFF

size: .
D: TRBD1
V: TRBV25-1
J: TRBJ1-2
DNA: TGTGCCAGCAGTGAGACAGGGGGCTTGAGCTATGGCTACACCTTC
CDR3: CASSETGGLSYGYTF

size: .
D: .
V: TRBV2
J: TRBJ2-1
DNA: TGTGCCACCCACGACAGGTTGGGTGAGCAGTTCTTC
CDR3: CATHDRLGEQFF

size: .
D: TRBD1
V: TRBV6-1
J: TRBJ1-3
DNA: TGTGCCAGCACGCCACGCACAGGGGTGAACACCATATATTTT
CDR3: CASTPRTGVNTIYF

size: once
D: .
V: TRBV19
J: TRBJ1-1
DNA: TGTGCCAGTAGTATAGCAGAGAACACTGAAGCTTTCTTT
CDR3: CASSIAENTEAFF

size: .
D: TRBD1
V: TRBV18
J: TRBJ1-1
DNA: TGTGCCAGCTCACCAGGAGGACAGGGTCTTCCTTTCTTT
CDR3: CASSPGGQGLPFF

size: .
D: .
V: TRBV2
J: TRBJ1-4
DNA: TGTGCCAGCAGTTCACAGGGACCTAAACTGTTTTTT
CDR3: CASSSQGPKLFF

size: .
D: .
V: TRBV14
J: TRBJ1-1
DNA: TGTGCCAGCAGCCTTTCGGGTAACACTGAAGCTTTCTTT
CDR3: CASSLSGNTEAFF

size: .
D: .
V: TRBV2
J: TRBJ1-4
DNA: TGTGCCAGCGTGAAGGGGCCCGGCCCCGGATACAATGAAAAACTGTTTTTT
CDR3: CASVKGPGPGYNEKLFF

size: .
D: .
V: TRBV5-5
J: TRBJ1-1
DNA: TGTGCCAGCAGCTCGACACCCGGGGGCACTGAAGCTTTCTTT
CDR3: CASSSTPGGTEAFF

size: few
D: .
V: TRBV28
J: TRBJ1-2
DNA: TGTGCCAGCAGTTTAGTTCTCTATGGCTACACCTTC
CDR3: CASSLVLYGYTF

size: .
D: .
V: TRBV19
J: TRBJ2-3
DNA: TGTGCCAGTAGAGGGTCGGGGACAGATACGCAGTATTTT
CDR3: CASRGSGTDTQYF

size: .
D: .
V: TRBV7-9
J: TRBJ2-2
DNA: TGTTCCGGGAGTAGAGGATCCACCGGGGAGCTGTTTTTT
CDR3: CSGSRGSTGELFF

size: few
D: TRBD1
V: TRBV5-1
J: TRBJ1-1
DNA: TGCGCCAGCAGCTCGGACAGGGAGGGGACTGAAGCTTTCTTT
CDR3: CASSSDREGTEAFF

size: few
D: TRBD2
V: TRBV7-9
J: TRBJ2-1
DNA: TGTGCCAGCAGCAGCTTGCTAGCGGGAGCCTACAATGAGCAGTTCTTC
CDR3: CASSSLLAGAYNEQFF

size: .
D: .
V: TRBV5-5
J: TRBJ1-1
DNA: TGTGCCAGCAGAGGACGTTCCCTCAAGGAGGGCACTGAAGCTTTCTTT
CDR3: CASRGRSLKEGTEAFF

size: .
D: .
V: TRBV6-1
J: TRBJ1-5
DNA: TGTGCCAGCAGCCTGACAGAATTCAATCAGCCCCAGCATTTT
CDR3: CASSLTEFNQPQHF

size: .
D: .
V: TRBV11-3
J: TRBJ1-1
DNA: TGTGCCAGCAGCTCAGGGTTGGGAACGATGAACACTGAAGCTTTCTTT
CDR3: CASSSGLGTMNTEAFF

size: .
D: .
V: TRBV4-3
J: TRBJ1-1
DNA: TGCGCCAGCAGCCAGACAGCAAACCAGAACACTGAAGCTTTCTTT
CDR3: CASSQTANQNTEAFF

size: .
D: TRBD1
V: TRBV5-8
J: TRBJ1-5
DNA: TGTGCCAGCAGCTCAGCGGGACAGGGCAGCAATCAGCCCCAGCATTTT
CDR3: CASSSAGQGSNQPQHF

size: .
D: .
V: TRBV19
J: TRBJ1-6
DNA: TGTGCCAGTAGTATAGAATCGCGGCTACCTATTAATTCACCCCTCCACTTT
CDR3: CASSIESRLPINSPLHF

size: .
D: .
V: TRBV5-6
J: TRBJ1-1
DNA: TGTGCCAGCGGTCACCAGGGCACTGAAGCTTTCTTT
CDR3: CASGHQGTEAFF

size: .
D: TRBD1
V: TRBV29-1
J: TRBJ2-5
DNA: TGCAGCGTTGAAGGGGGGACAGCTCTCCAAGAGACCCAGTACTTC
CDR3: CSVEGGTALQETQYF

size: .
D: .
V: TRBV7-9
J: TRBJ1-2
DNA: TGTGCCAGCAGCTTAGCAAGCGACTATGGCTACACCTTC
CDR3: CASSLASDYGYTF

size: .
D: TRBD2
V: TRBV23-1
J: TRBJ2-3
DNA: TGCGCCAGCATTGGAGCGGGGGCGCGAACAGATACGCAGTATTTT
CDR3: CASIGAGARTDTQYF

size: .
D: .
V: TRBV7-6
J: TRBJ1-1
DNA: TGTGCCAGCAGCCCCCGGGGGAACACTGAAGCTTTCTTT
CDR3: CASSPRGNTEAFF

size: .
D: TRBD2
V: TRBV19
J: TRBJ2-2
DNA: TGTGCCAGCGAGACTAGCGAATACACCGGGGAGCTGTTTTTT
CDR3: CASETSEYTGELFF

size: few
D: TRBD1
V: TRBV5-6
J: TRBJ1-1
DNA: TGTGCCAGCAGCTTGGGCGCAGGGGGGACTGAAGCTTTCTTT
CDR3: CASSLGAGGTEAFF

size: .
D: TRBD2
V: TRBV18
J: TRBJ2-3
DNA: TGTGCCAGCTCACCAACTAGCGGGGTGACAGATACGCAGTATTTT
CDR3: CASSPTSGVTDTQYF

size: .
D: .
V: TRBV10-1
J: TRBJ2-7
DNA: TGCGCCAGCAGTGAGTCACTCCCAGGGTTGTACGAGCAGTACTTC
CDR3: CASSESLPGLYEQYF

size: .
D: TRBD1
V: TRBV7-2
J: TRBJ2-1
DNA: TGTGCCAGCAGAAGGGACAGGGCGTATTTCTCCTACAATGAGCAGTTCTTC
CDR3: CASRRDRAYFSYNEQFF

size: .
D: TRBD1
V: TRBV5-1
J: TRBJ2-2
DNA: TGCGCCAGCAGCGTAGACAGGGTAGGCGGGGAGCTGTTTTTT
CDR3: CASSVDRVGGELFF

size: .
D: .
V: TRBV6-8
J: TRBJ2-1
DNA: TGTGCCAGCAGACTCAGAGGCACCCCCAACTACAATGAGCAGTTCTTC
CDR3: CASRLRGTPNYNEQFF

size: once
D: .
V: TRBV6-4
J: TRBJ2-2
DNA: TGTGCCAGCAGTGCTTCCGGGGATAACACCGGGGAGCTGTTTTTT
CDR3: CASSASGDNTGELFF

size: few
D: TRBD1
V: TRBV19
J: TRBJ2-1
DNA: TGTGCCAGTAGTATGGGGGACAGGATGGACTACAATGAGCAGTTCTTC
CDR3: CASSMGDRMDYNEQFF

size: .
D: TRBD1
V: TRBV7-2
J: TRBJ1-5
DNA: TGTGCCAGCAGCCTAAGACAGGGGGCCGTACAGCCCCAGCATTTT
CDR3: CASSLRQGAVQPQHF

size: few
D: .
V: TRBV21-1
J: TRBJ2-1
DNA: TGTGCCAGCAGCAAAGATCGACAGGGGGCGGGCAATGAGCAGTTCTTC
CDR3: CASSKDRQGAGNEQFF

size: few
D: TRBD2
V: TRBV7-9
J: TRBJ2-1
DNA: TGTGCCAGCAGCCCACCGCGGGAGTACAATGAGCAGTTCTTC
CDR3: CASSPPREYNEQFF

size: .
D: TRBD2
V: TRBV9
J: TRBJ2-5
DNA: TGTGCCAGCAGCGTAGTGGGAAGTGGCGGGGGGGCCTCTCAAGAGACCCAGTACTTC
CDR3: CASSVVGSGGGASQETQYF

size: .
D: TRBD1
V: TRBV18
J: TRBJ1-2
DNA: TGTGCCAGCTCAACCAGGACAGGCCCTTATGGCTACACCTTC
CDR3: CASSTRTGPYGYTF

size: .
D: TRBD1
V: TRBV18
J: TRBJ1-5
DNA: TGTGCCAGCTCACCGACAGGGGGACAGGTCCAGCATTTT
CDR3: CASSPTGGQVQHF

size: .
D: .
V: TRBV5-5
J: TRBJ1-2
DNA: TGTGCCAGCAGCTTGCCAACAGGAGATTTCTATGGCTACACCTTC
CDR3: CASSLPTGDFYGYTF

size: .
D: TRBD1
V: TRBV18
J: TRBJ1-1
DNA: TGTGCCAGCTCCCCCGGACAGGGTAGGAACACTGAAGCTTTCTTT
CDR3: CASSPGQGRNTEAFF

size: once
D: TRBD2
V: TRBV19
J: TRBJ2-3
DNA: TGTGCCAGTTCGCCTTCCGGGACTAGCGGGAGTCCAGATACGCAGTATTTT
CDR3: CASSPSGTSGSPDTQYF

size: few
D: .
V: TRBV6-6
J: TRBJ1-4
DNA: TGTGCCAGCAGTACCGGGACAAACCGGATTGGGGAAAAACTGTTTTTT
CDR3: CASSTGTNRIGEKLFF

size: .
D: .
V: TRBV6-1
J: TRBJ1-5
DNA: TGTGCCAGCAGTGAAAAACTTAGGGGGATAAATCAGCCCCAGCATTTT
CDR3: CASSEKLRGINQPQHF